Given below is one T cell receptor (beta chain) in context. Its antigen is undetermined. The source of the sample is a study of graft-versus-host responses after intestinal transplantation. Germline V gene data show CDR1 as SGHTA and CDR2 as FQGNSA. This CDR3 region has 12 residues. Germline trimming cut 1 base from V and 11 bases from J; bases unmatched to any gene: 1. Sequencing was performed with immunoSEQ multiplex PCR; in TCRdb, only in-frame clones are kept and a portion is missing. Of some 130,000 clones detected, just over 90% appear once; the ten largest clones hold roughly 0.15%. The source was unstimulated CD4+ T cells sorted from spleen or lymph node cells, collected before intestinal transplant. This chain connects TRBV7-2 to TRBJ1-4; 7 bases agree with TRBD1. The origin of this receptor is a human donor who received an intestinal transplant. DNA for the CDR3: TGTGCCAGCAGCTTAGAGACAGGGAAACTGTTTTTT. Protein sequence: CASSLETGKLFF.